Listed here are 31 T cell receptor beta chains from one sample, sequenced in a study of T-cell reconstitution after alpha-beta-depleted transplantation in children. The authors prepared the TCRbeta library with unique molecular identifiers. One entry per CDR3 protein results from TCRdb running MiXCR on the PCR reads. The sample shows hundreds of thousands of distinct CDR3 sequences, about 17% of them seen only once. Specimen: PBMCs, mostly from graft donor cells, collected 360 days after TCRalphabeta/CD19-depleted stem cell transplant. All receptors derive from a boy in the first two years of life who had a stem cell transplant for Wiskott-Aldrich syndrome, so the T cells may come from the graft donor.

This rearrangement joins TRBV2 to TRBJ2-1; 7 nucleotides align to TRBD1. Looked up from germline, CDR1 is SNHLY and CDR2 is FYNNEI. The CDR3 has 15 residues. J lost 5 bases, V lost 6 bases, and 10 bases had no gene match. The CDR3 bases are TGTGCCAGCAGATCGTCAGGGGGACCCCACAATGAGCAGTTCTTC. It encodes CASRSSGGPHNEQFF.

This clonotype turned up a few times. The gene calls are TRBV4-3 and TRBJ2-1; TRBD2 might be the D (7 bases). CDR1 LGHNA and CDR2 YSLEER come from the germline V gene. The CDR3 is 15 residues long. The germline V and J ends were trimmed by 3 bases and 9 bases, with 18 bases remaining between them. CDR3 sequence: CASSHVTAGASEQFF. The DNA for the CDR3 is TGCGCCAGCAGCCATGTCACCGCGGGGGCTAGTGAGCAGTTCTTC.

This clonotype occurred a few times. The rearrangement uses TRBV10-3 and TRBJ2-1, with TRBD2 matching over 10 bases. Germline CDR1 reads ENHRY; CDR2 reads SYGVKD. The J segment lost 9 bases and the V segment lost 5 bases, leaving 7 bases of the junction unmatched. The CDR3 totals 14 residues. For the CDR3, the DNA is TGTGCCATCAGTTGGACTAGCGGAAATGGTGAGCAGTTCTTC. It specifies CAISWTSGNGEQFF.

This chain connects TRBV18 to TRBJ2-7; TRBD2 agrees at 7 bases. V trimming: 3 bases; J trimming: 5 bases; junction bases outside the gene matches: 10. Per the germline V gene, CDR1 is KGHSH and CDR2 is LQKENI. CDR3 length equals 15 residues. The CDR3 DNA reads as TGTGCCAGCTCACCGAGGACTAGTTTTAAGGACGAGCAGTACTTC. This gives the protein CASSPRTSFKDEQYF.

V is TRBV5-5 and J is TRBJ2-1; D gene ambiguous. Trimming removed 1 base from V and 4 bases from J, with 12 bases in between. This CDR3 is built from 15 residues. CDR1 and CDR2 from the germline V gene are SGHKS and YYEKEE (reference sequence). The DNA for the CDR3 is TGTGCCAGCAGCTTGCTTAGGCTAGTGTACAATGAGCAGTTCTTC. This gives the protein CASSLLRLVYNEQFF. Full variable domain (remainder filled in from reference TRBV5-5 and TRBJ2-1): DAGVTQSPTHLIKTRGQQVTLRCSPISGHKSVSWYQQVLGQGPQFIFQYYEKEERGRGNFPDRFSARQFPNYSSELNVNALLLGDSALYLCASSLLRLVYNEQFFGPGTRLTVL.

This clonotype was counted a few times. The chain couples TRBV15 to TRBJ2-3, with D possibly being TRBD1 (5 bases). The CDR3 contains 14 residues. Germline V gene lookup returns CDR1 LNHNV and CDR2 YYDKDF (reference sequence). V lost 4 bases to trimming and J lost 4 bases, with 12 bases between them. In DNA, the CDR3 is TGTGCCACCAGCAACTTAGGGGTGCCAGATACGCAGTATTTT. Encoded protein: CATSNLGVPDTQYF.

Only a few counts were recorded for this clonotype. The genes are TRBV6-5 and TRBJ2-2; TRBD2 matches 7 bases. In germline, CDR1 is MNHEY, CDR2 SVGAGI. J gave up 7 bases and V 2 bases, and 4 bases lay outside the gene matches. The CDR3 sequence is 14 residues long. The CDR3 spells CASSYRREYGELFF. Here the CDR3 DNA reads TGTGCCAGCAGTTACCGGCGGGAGTACGGGGAGCTGTTTTTT.

V gene TRBV5-4 combines with J gene TRBJ2-7; D possibly corresponds to TRBD2 (5 bases). CDR1 is SGHNT, CDR2 YYREEE, per germline (reference sequence). V dropped 2 bases and J dropped 4 bases, with 19 bases sitting between them. CDR3 length: 16 residues. CDR3 nucleotide sequence: TGTGCCAGCAGCTTCGGTGGGAGAGCCTCTGGGTACGAGCAGTACTTC. Translation gives CASSFGGRASGYEQYF.

The chain couples TRBV12-3 or TRBV12-4 to TRBJ2-2; TRBD1 agrees at 9 bases. V trimming: 6 bases; J trimming: 1 base; junction bases outside the gene matches: 3. The CDR3 sequence is 15 residues long. CDR3 region: CASRRDRENTGELFF. Here the CDR3 DNA reads TGTGCCAGCAGAAGGGACAGGGAGAACACCGGGGAGCTGTTTTTT.

The chain combines TRBV3-1 with TRBJ1-5, with a tentative D call TRBD1 (5 bases). Germline-derived CDR1 and CDR2 are LGHDT and YNNKEL (reference sequence). The length of the CDR3 is 16 residues. The V gene lost 1 base and the J gene lost 2 bases, with 12 bases spanning the gap. CDR3 coding DNA: TGTGCCAGCAGCCAAGGAAAAGGGGAGGGCAATCAGCCCCAGCATTTT. It is translated as CASSQGKGEGNQPQHF.

This clonotype was counted many times. The chain employs TRBV12-3 or TRBV12-4 and TRBJ2-5, with D perhaps TRBD1 (6 bases). This CDR3 is 16 amino acids long. Trimming removed 7 bases at V and 1 base at J, with 19 bases between. The DNA for the CDR3 is TGTGCCAGCACCTTGGGCCCTTTGGGGGCCCAAGAGACCCAGTACTTC. It translates to CASTLGPLGAQETQYF.

This clonotype was recorded a few times. The chain uses TRBV5-1 and TRBJ2-1, with 8 bases lining up with TRBD1. CDR1 and CDR2 from the germline V gene are SGHRS and YFSETQ. The CDR3 loop spans 15 amino acids. Trimming took 1 base from V and 7 from J; bases not matched to a gene: 7. The CDR3 region has the DNA TGCGCCAGCAGCTTGTCAGGGGGCCGTTTTAATGAGCAGTTCTTC. Amino acid sequence: CASSLSGGRFNEQFF.

This clonotype has a handful of counts. The rearrangement joins TRBV6-5 to TRBJ2-2, with D hard to call. The CDR3 loop spans 15 amino acids. V was cut by 5 bases and J by 4 bases, with 14 bases left in between. CDR1 and CDR2 from the germline V gene are MNHEY and SVGAGI. The CDR3 sequence: CASSLLARVTGELFF. The CDR3 nucleotides read TGTGCCAGCAGTCTGCTTGCCCGGGTCACCGGGGAGCTGTTTTTT.

The chain couples TRBV10-3 to TRBJ2-1, with D unclear. The length of the CDR3 is 18 residues. V was clipped by 2 bases and J by 1 base, with 18 bases between them. CDR1 is ENHRY, CDR2 SYGVKD, per germline. CDR3 sequence reads: CAISEREEHWLSYNEQFF. CDR3 DNA: TGTGCCATCAGTGAGAGGGAAGAACACTGGTTATCCTACAATGAGCAGTTCTTC.

The chain carries TRBV29-1 and TRBJ2-1, with D tentatively TRBD2 (7 bases). Trimming left V 7 bases short and J 3 bases short, with 16 bases between. The CDR3 has 14 amino acids. Germline values: CDR1 SQVTM, CDR2 ANQGSEA. The CDR3 protein is CSGGGQAGYNEQFF. The CDR3 coding sequence is TGCAGCGGGGGGGGCCAGGCTGGCTACAATGAGCAGTTCTTC.

This clonotype was seen just once. This rearrangement joins TRBV12-3 or TRBV12-4 to TRBJ2-3; possibly TRBD2 for D (5 bases). The CDR3 is 13 amino acids. With 7 bases removed from V and 6 bases from J, the gap between germline ends came to 14 bases. The CDR3 sequence: CASNEGLWDTQYF. In nucleotides, the CDR3 is TGTGCCAGCAACGAGGGCCTTTGGGATACGCAGTATTTT.

This sequence joins TRBV20-1 and TRBJ2-2, with D possibly TRBD2 on 6 matching bases. Trimming cost V 5 bases and J 1 base, with 14 bases left between them. CDR1 is DFQATT and CDR2 is SNEGSKA in the germline V gene (reference sequence). This CDR3 has 15 residues. The CDR3 protein is CSAGGWSLNTGELFF. In DNA form, the CDR3 reads TGCAGTGCTGGGGGGTGGAGCCTGAACACCGGGGAGCTGTTTTTT.

The chain employs TRBV5-1 and TRBJ2-2, with D unclear. CDR1 is SGHRS, CDR2 YFSETQ, per germline. V was shortened by 7 bases and J by 8 bases, with 15 bases between the two germline ends. The CDR3 covers 13 residues. The chain's CDR3 is CASRMSDSGELFF. CDR3 nucleotide sequence: TGCGCCAGCCGGATGTCCGACTCTGGGGAGCTGTTTTTT.

The chain combines TRBV9 with TRBJ2-3; TRBD1 might be the D (6 bases). Germline values: CDR1 SGDLS, CDR2 YYNGEE. This CDR3 has 12 residues. With 3 bases removed from V and 14 bases from J, the gap between germline ends came to 16 bases. The CDR3 here is CASSDTGMLRYF. The CDR3 DNA reads as TGTGCCAGCAGCGACACAGGGATGTTAAGGTATTTT.

This clonotype occurred a few times. V is TRBV5-1 and J is TRBJ2-5; 7 nucleotides match TRBD1. Germline lookup yields CDR1 SGHRS and CDR2 YFSETQ. V trimming: 3 bases; J trimming: 2 bases; junction bases outside the gene matches: 13. The CDR3 has 17 residues. The CDR3 sequence is CASSYWDSSGQQETQYF. The CDR3 DNA reads as TGCGCCAGCAGCTACTGGGACAGTAGTGGGCAACAAGAGACCCAGTACTTC.

V and J are TRBV5-1 and TRBJ1-5, with D hard to call. This CDR3 is built from 15 residues. The ends were cut back, 1 base at V and 3 bases at J, with 11 bases in the middle. Germline loops: CDR1 SGHRS, CDR2 YFSETQ. Written as DNA, the CDR3 is TGCGCCAGCAGCTTGCTGCCAGGCTTCAATCAGCCCCAGCATTTT. Translation gives CASSLLPGFNQPQHF.

This clonotype turned up a few times. CDR3 residues: CASSLSGGRLYEQYF. The CDR3 nucleotides are TGCGCCAGCAGCTTGTCCGGGGGGCGCCTCTACGAGCAGTACTTC. This sequence joins TRBV5-1 and TRBJ2-7, with D possibly matching TRBD2 (7 bases). V dropped 1 base and J dropped 3 bases, with 14 bases sitting between them. The germline V gene has CDR1 SGHRS and CDR2 YFSETQ. The CDR3 is 15 residues long.

This clonotype was counted only a few times. This chain uses TRBV20-1 with TRBJ2-7; TRBD1 matches at 7 bases. The CDR3 loop spans 15 amino acids. V was pared by 3 bases and J by 7 bases, with 15 bases of the junction left unmatched. Germline CDR1 is DFQATT and CDR2 is SNEGSKA (reference sequence). In nucleotides, the CDR3 is TGCAGTGCTAGTCAAGGACAGGACCCTTTGGGAGAGCAGTACTTC. Translation: CSASQGQDPLGEQYF.

The V gene is TRBV7-2, the J gene TRBJ1-1; D is undetermined. The length of the CDR3 is 14 residues. Trimming took 2 bases from V and 3 from J, leaving 10 bases between them. Per the germline V gene, CDR1 is SGHTA and CDR2 is FQGNSA. The CDR3 DNA reads TGTGCCAGCAGCTTACACCAAAAAGACACTGAAGCTTTCTTT. Its protein is CASSLHQKDTEAFF.

This clonotype has a handful of counts. This CDR3 is CASSDSVSSGGTGELFF. The CDR3 DNA is TGTGCCAGCAGTGACTCGGTTTCGTCAGGGGGCACCGGGGAGCTGTTTTTT. V and J are TRBV6-4 and TRBJ2-2; the match to TRBD1 covers 7 bases. J lost 4 bases, V lost 0 bases, and 8 bases had no gene match. Germline CDR1 and CDR2: MRHNA and SNTAGT. This CDR3 has 17 residues.

CDR3 sequence: CASSFVGVTGELFF. The CDR3 DNA reads TGTGCCAGCAGTTTTGTGGGAGTAACCGGGGAGCTGTTTTTT. This chain connects TRBV12-3 or TRBV12-4 to TRBJ2-2, with D tentatively TRBD2 (5 bases). Trimming cost V 3 bases and J 5 bases, with 10 bases left between them. The CDR3 extends over 14 amino acids.

V usage is TRBV3-1 and J usage is TRBJ2-3; 14 bases align to TRBD2. CDR3 length: 17 amino acids. V shed 5 bases and J 9 bases; nucleotides not matched to a gene: 13. Germline values: CDR1 LGHDT, CDR2 YNNKEL (reference sequence). The CDR3 DNA is TGTGCCAGCAGCTTGGGACTAGCGGGGGCCTCGAGGGGGACGCAGTATTTT. Translation gives CASSLGLAGASRGTQYF.

This clonotype has a handful of counts. The chain employs TRBV5-1 and TRBJ1-5; D ambiguous. This CDR3 has 15 residues. V lost 2 bases to trimming and J lost 0 bases, with 9 bases between them. Germline V gives CDR1 SGHRS, CDR2 YFSETQ. DNA for the CDR3: TGCGCCAGCAGCTTCGGCGGGAATAGCAATCAGCCCCAGCATTTT. Encoded protein: CASSFGGNSNQPQHF.

This clonotype was seen a handful of times. J is TRBJ2-3 and V is TRBV18, with TRBD2 matching 14 bases. The V and J ends lost 0 bases and 4 bases, in that order; junction bases with no gene match: 6. CDR3 size: 18 residues. CDR1 and CDR2 (germline): KGHSH, LQKENI. This CDR3 reads CASSPPRGLAGVSDTQYF. The CDR3 DNA follows: TGTGCCAGCTCACCACCGCGGGGACTAGCGGGAGTATCAGATACGCAGTATTTT. The whole variable domain, filled in from reference TRBV18 and TRBJ2-3, reads NAGVMQNPRHLVRRRGQEARLRCSPMKGHSHVYWYRQLPEEGLKFMVYLQKENIIDESGMPKERFSAEFPKEGPSILRIQQVVRGDSAAYFCASSPPRGLAGVSDTQYFGPGTRLTVL.

The chain joins TRBV9 to TRBJ2-1; D is uncertain. The germline V and J ends were trimmed by 0 bases and 6 bases, with 7 bases remaining between them. The CDR3 covers 13 residues. CDR1 is SGDLS, CDR2 YYNGEE, per germline. The chain's CDR3 is CASSVVTSNEQFF. CDR3 DNA sequence: TGTGCCAGCAGCGTAGTTACGAGCAATGAGCAGTTCTTC.

The sample holds many counts of this clonotype. The chain recombines TRBV5-1 with TRBJ2-3; D is undetermined. CDR1 is SGHRS, CDR2 YFSETQ, per germline. The V gene lost 0 bases and the J gene lost 3 bases, with 2 bases spanning the gap. The CDR3 is 12 residues long. CDR3 DNA: TGCGCCAGCAGCTTGGTTACAGATACGCAGTATTTT. As protein: CASSLVTDTQYF.